This paragraph covers one T cell receptor (beta chain) sequence. As yet, its antigen is unknown. This record comes from a study of blood T cells in healthy people across ages. General observations from the study: Diversity estimates from one million T cells were considered underestimates. A roughly linear age-dependent decrease characterized TCR beta diversity per million T cells. CMV infection status of these donors was not known.

V was cut by 3 bases and J by 5 bases, with 23 bases left in between. The CDR3 runs 19 residues. Germline V gene sequence: CDR1 KGHSH, CDR2 LQKENI. Using a J-beta primer mix together with a sample-barcoded 5' primer, a second PCR was run for roughly 6 to 11 cycles. Tags on each cDNA molecule came from a template-switch adaptor with 12 random nucleotides. TCRdb called the 5' RACE reads again in MiXCR, with one record for every CDR3 protein. The sample consists of about 800,000 distinct CDR3 sequences, about 45% of them appearing once. Sequencing was done on a sample of blood. This chain joins TRBV18 and TRBJ2-6; tentatively, D is TRBD1 (6 bases). The source of this sequence is an elderly man in good health. The CDR3 region has the DNA TGTGCCAGCTCACCTGGACCCGGGACACCTTCCGCCTGGGCCAACGTCCTGACTTTC. Amino acid sequence: CASSPGPGTPSAWANVLTF.